The rows below give T cell receptor beta chains drawn from one sample of a study of cytomegalovirus exposure and HLA in healthy donors. Measured with immunoSEQ multiplex PCR; TCRdb has only the in-frame clones, and not every one. The sample consists of 55,000 to 80,000 clones, more than 70% of them appearing once. Sequencing used PBMCs. The receptors stem from a man aged 45-65 years in good health and CMV-seropositive. CDR3s include the opening cysteine and the closing phenylalanine or tryptophan. The order of the fields is clone size, V gene, D gene, J gene, CDR3 DNA, CDR3 protein. D genes are given only for firm matches. Expanded clones get a size class; other rows say once, few or many, or leave the size out.

few,TRBV28,TRBD2,TRBJ2-1,TGTGCCAGCAGTTTGGGGACTAGCGGGGAGCAGTTCTTC,CASSLGTSGEQFF
few,TRBV4-2,NA,TRBJ2-1,TGTGCCAGCAGCCAAGAGGGCGATGAGCAGTTCTTC,CASSQEGDEQFF
NA,TRBV7-6,TRBD2,TRBJ2-3,TGTGCCAGCAGCTCTAGGGAACTAGCGGGAGATGGCACAGATACGCAGTATTTT,CASSSRELAGDGTDTQYF
few,TRBV27,NA,TRBJ2-7,TGTGCCAGCAGTTCCACAGGGAGTCCCTACGAGCAGTACTTC,CASSSTGSPYEQYF
NA,TRBV6-5,NA,TRBJ1-2,TGTGCCAGCAGCCTGGGGCCTTTCTATGGCTACACCTTC,CASSLGPFYGYTF
NA,TRBV27,TRBD1,TRBJ2-7,TGTGCCAGCAGTCAAATTCCCGGGACAGGGGATTGGGAGCAGTACTTC,CASSQIPGTGDWEQYF
NA,TRBV28,NA,TRBJ2-5,TGTGCCAGCACTCGACTCCAGGGAACCGAGACCCAGTACTTC,CASTRLQGTETQYF
NA,TRBV6-5,NA,TRBJ1-1,TGTGCCAGCAGCTCTAACAGGGCTTTAGCTTTCTTT,CASSSNRALAFF
NA,TRBV4-2,TRBD2,TRBJ2-3,TGTGCCAGCAGCCAAGAGGGGCGGGGGGCAGATACGCAGTATTTT,CASSQEGRGADTQYF
NA,TRBV28,NA,TRBJ1-4,TGTGCCAGCAGAGAGGAGGGCCCTACATTTTTT,CASREEGPTFF
NA,TRBV7-6,TRBD2,TRBJ2-5,TGTGCCAGCAGCTTAGGGGGGACTAGCGGGAGAAAACAAGAGACCCAGTACTTC,CASSLGGTSGRKQETQYF
few,TRBV30,NA,TRBJ2-3,TGTGCCTGGAGTGTAGAGCCTAGCGGCACAGATACGCAGTATTTT,CAWSVEPSGTDTQYF
once,TRBV28,TRBD2,TRBJ2-3,TGTGCCAGCAGTTTCTCCCCCGGGACTAGCGGCAGCACAGATACGCAGTATTTT,CASSFSPGTSGSTDTQYF
NA,TRBV7-8,TRBD2,TRBJ2-7,TGTGCCAGCAGCCAGGGGCTAGCGGGCGAGCAGTACTTC,CASSQGLAGEQYF
NA,TRBV14,NA,TRBJ1-2,TGTGCCAGCAGCCAAGGCCCTAGGTATGGCTACACCTTC,CASSQGPRYGYTF
NA,TRBV25-1,NA,TRBJ1-6,TGTGCCAGCACTAAAGGGGTCTATAATTCACCCCTCCACTTT,CASTKGVYNSPLHF
NA,TRBV5-6,TRBD2,TRBJ2-3,TGTGCCAGCCTCCGCGGGGGTAGCACAGATACGCAGTATTTT,CASLRGGSTDTQYF
NA,TRBV5-1,NA,TRBJ1-2,TGCGCCAGCAGCTTGGTAGCGGCCAGAGAGGGCTACACCTTC,CASSLVAAREGYTF
NA,TRBV4-1,TRBD2,TRBJ2-7,TGCGCCAGCAGCCAACGGACTAGCGTGGCCTACGAGCAGTACTTC,CASSQRTSVAYEQYF
NA,TRBV5-1,TRBD1,TRBJ1-3,TGCGCCAGCAGCTTGCACAGGGGACCATCTGGAAACACCATATATTTT,CASSLHRGPSGNTIYF
NA,TRBV6-6,TRBD2,TRBJ2-5,TGTGCCAGCAGCCGACTAGCGGGAGTTCGGGAGACCCAGTACTTC,CASSRLAGVRETQYF
NA,TRBV25-1,NA,TRBJ2-1,TGTGCCAGCAGGGCGCGAAGCAGGGCCTTAGGGAATGAGCAGTTCTTC,CASRARSRALGNEQFF
NA,TRBV6-5,TRBD1,TRBJ1-1,TGTGCCAGCAGTGCAGACAGGGGTAAAGCTTTCTTT,CASSADRGKAFF
few,TRBV5-1,TRBD2,TRBJ2-1,TGCGCCAGCAGCTCCAGACTAGCGGGAGGGGACGAGCAGTTCTTC,CASSSRLAGGDEQFF
NA,TRBV27,NA,TRBJ1-1,TGTGCCAGCAGTACACATGCGAACACTGAAGCTTTCTTT,CASSTHANTEAFF
once,TRBV7-2,NA,TRBJ1-1,TGTGCCAGCAGCTTACCCGGTTTGCGAGAAGCTTTCTTT,CASSLPGLREAFF
NA,TRBV7-9,NA,TRBJ1-6,TGTGCCAGCAGCTTAGGTCGGGGAACGGATTCACCCCTCCACTTT,CASSLGRGTDSPLHF
NA,TRBV5-1,NA,TRBJ1-3,TGCGCCAGCAGCTTGGGAGCCCTTGGAAACACCATATATTTT,CASSLGALGNTIYF
few,TRBV6-5,TRBD2,TRBJ2-5,TGTGCCAGCAGTTACCGGGGGGGATTCCAAGAGACCCAGTACTTC,CASSYRGGFQETQYF
NA,TRBV6-1,TRBD1,TRBJ1-2,TGTGCCAGCAGAGGACAGGCGTCCTATGGCTACACCTTC,CASRGQASYGYTF
NA,TRBV14,TRBD1,TRBJ1-6,TGTGCCAGCAGCCAAGTAACAGGGGGGCGGTCACCCCTCCACTTT,CASSQVTGGRSPLHF
NA,TRBV5-1,NA,TRBJ2-6,TGCGCCAGCACATCGACTTCTGGGGCCAACGTCCTGACTTTC,CASTSTSGANVLTF
few,TRBV2,TRBD1,TRBJ2-6,TGTGCCAGCAGTCCTCAGAACCGGGACAGGGTGGTTGGGGCCAACGTCCTGACTTTC,CASSPQNRDRVVGANVLTF
NA,TRBV7-2,TRBD2,TRBJ2-1,TGTGCCAGCAGCGGACCGGGACTAGCGGTACACAATGAGCAGTTCTTC,CASSGPGLAVHNEQFF
NA,TRBV27,TRBD2,TRBJ2-1,TGTGCCAGCAGTTTAGGCGGGAGGGCGGTGGGTGAGCAGTTCTTC,CASSLGGRAVGEQFF
NA,TRBV29-1,TRBD1,TRBJ2-2,TGCAGCGTTCTCACCGACAGGGGGCTGAACACCGGGGAGCTGTTTTTT,CSVLTDRGLNTGELFF
NA,TRBV30,TRBD1,TRBJ1-5,TGTGCCTGGAGCCCAGGACAGGGAAGGCCCCAGCATTTT,CAWSPGQGRPQHF
NA,TRBV10-2,TRBD1,TRBJ1-5,TGCGCCAGCAGGGGACAGGGGGAGCCCCAGCATTTT,CASRGQGEPQHF
few,TRBV2,NA,TRBJ1-4,TGTGCCAGCAGGGGGACAACAACTAATGAAAAACTGTTTTTT,CASRGTTTNEKLFF
NA,TRBV7-9,TRBD1,TRBJ2-7,TGTGCCAGCAGCCCCCCGGGACAGGGTGATGATAATTCCTACGAGCAGTACTTC,CASSPPGQGDDNSYEQYF
NA,TRBV5-1,TRBD2,TRBJ2-1,TGCGCCAGCAGCTTGGCCCCTAGCGGGAGGGCCAATGAGCAGTTCTTC,CASSLAPSGRANEQFF
NA,TRBV6-4,NA,TRBJ1-2,TGTGCCAGCAGTGACGGGCTGGGCTATGGCTACACCTTC,CASSDGLGYGYTF
few,TRBV6-1,NA,TRBJ2-3,TGTGCCGTCCCCAGTAGGGCGGGTGGTACGCAGTATTTT,CAVPSRAGGTQYF
few,TRBV19,TRBD1,TRBJ1-1,TGTGCCAGTAGTAGGAGGACAGGGCCAGTTCTTCCTGAAGCTTTCTTT,CASSRRTGPVLPEAFF
NA,TRBV28,TRBD2,TRBJ2-7,TGTGCCAGCAGAAAAACAGGACACCTAGCGGGCGAGCAGTACTTC,CASRKTGHLAGEQYF
NA,TRBV5-1,TRBD1,TRBJ1-6,TGCGCCAGCAGCTGGGGCCTACAGGGGGTTATCTCACCCCTCCACTTT,CASSWGLQGVISPLHF
few,TRBV29-1,NA,TRBJ1-5,TGCAGCGCACGTCACGGTAGCAATCAGCCCCAGCATTTT,CSARHGSNQPQHF
NA,TRBV29-1,TRBD1,TRBJ1-2,TGCAGCGGCCAGGGGGCGGAGGGCTACACCTTC,CSGQGAEGYTF
few,TRBV6-5,NA,TRBJ2-4,TGTGCCAGCAGTTATCTAGCCAGCGCGGCCAAAAACATTCAGTACTTC,CASSYLASAAKNIQYF